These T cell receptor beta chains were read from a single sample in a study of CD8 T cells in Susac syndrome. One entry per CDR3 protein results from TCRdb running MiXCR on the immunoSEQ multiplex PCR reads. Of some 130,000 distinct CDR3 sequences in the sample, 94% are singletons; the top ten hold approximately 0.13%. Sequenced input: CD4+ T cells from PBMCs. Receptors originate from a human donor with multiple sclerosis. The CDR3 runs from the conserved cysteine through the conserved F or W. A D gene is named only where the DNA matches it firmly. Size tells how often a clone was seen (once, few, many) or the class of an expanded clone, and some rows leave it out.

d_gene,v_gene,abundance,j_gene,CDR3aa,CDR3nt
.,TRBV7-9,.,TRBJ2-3,CASSLEQSSTDTQYF,TGTGCCAGCAGCTTAGAACAGTCTAGCACAGATACGCAGTATTTT
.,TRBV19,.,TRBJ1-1,CASRRAVMNTEAFF,TGTGCCAGTAGGCGGGCCGTCATGAACACTGAAGCTTTCTTT
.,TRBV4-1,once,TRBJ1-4,CASSQVQPGGNEKLFF,TGCGCCAGCAGCCAGGTCCAGCCTGGGGGTAATGAAAAACTGTTTTTT
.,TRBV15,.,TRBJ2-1,CATSPGHSSYNEQFF,TGTGCCACCAGCCCGGGGCATAGCTCCTACAATGAGCAGTTCTTC
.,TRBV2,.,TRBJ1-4,CASSADDEKLFF,TGTGCCAGCAGTGCCGACGATGAAAAACTGTTTTTT
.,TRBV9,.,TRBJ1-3,CASSASPRDSGNTIYF,TGTGCCAGCAGCGCCTCCCCCAGGGACTCTGGAAACACCATATATTTT
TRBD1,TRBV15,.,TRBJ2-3,CATSRGQGGDTQYF,TGTGCCACCAGCAGAGGACAGGGTGGAGATACGCAGTATTTT
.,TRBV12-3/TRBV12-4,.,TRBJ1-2,CASSFGGASGYTF,TGTGCCAGCAGTTTTGGGGGGGCGAGCGGCTACACCTTC
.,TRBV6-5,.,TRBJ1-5,CASSAQPQGGQPQHF,TGTGCCAGCAGTGCTCAACCTCAGGGCGGGCAGCCCCAGCATTTT
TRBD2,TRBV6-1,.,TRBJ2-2,CASGGGLAYTGELFF,TGTGCCAGCGGGGGAGGACTAGCGTACACCGGGGAGCTGTTTTTT
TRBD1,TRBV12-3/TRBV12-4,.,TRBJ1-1,CASISTGANTEAFF,TGTGCCAGCATCTCGACAGGGGCAAACACTGAAGCTTTCTTT